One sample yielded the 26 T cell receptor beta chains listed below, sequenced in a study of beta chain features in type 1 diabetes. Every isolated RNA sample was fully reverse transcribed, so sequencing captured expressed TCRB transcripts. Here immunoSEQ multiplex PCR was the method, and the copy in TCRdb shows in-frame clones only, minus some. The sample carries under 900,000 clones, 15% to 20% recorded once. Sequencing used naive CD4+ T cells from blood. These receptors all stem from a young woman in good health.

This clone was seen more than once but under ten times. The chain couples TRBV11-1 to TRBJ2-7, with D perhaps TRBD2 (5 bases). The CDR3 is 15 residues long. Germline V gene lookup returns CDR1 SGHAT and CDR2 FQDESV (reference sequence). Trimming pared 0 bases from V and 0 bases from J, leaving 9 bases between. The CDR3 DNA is TGTGCCAGCAGCTTAGCGCGGGCGGTCTCCTACGAGCAGTACTTC. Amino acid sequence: CASSLARAVSYEQYF.

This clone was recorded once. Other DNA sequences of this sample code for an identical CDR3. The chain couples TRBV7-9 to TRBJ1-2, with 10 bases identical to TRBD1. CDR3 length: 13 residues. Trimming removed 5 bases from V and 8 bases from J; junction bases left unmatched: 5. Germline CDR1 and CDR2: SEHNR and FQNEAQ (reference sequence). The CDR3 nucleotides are TGTGCCAGCAGCGTTGGGACAGGGGACGGCTACACCTTC. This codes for CASSVGTGDGYTF. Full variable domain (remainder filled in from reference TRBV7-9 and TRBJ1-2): DTGVSQNPRHKITKRGQNVTFRCDPISEHNRLYWYRQTLGQGPEFLTYFQNEAQLEKSRLLSDRFSAERPKGSFSTLEIQRTEQGDSAMYLCASSVGTGDGYTFGSGTRLTVV.

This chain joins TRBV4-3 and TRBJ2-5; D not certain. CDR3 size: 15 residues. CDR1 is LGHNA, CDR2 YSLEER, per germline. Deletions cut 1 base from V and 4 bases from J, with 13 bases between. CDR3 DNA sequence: TGCGCCAGCAGCCAAGTTGTGAGTATGTCAGAGACCCAGTACTTC. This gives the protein CASSQVVSMSETQYF.

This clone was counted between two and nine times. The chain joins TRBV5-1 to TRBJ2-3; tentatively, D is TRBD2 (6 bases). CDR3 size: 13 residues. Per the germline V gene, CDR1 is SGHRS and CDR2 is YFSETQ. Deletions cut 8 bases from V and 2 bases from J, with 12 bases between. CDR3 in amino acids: CASRDFTTDTQYF. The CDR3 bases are TGCGCCAGTAGGGACTTCACCACAGATACGCAGTATTTT.

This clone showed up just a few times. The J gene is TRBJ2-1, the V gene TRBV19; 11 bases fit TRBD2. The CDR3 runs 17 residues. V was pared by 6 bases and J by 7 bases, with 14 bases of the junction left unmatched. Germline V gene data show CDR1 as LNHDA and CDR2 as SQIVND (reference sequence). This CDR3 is CASSPGLAGGIVNEQFF. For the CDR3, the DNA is TGTGCCAGTAGCCCCGGGCTAGCGGGAGGTATCGTGAATGAGCAGTTCTTC. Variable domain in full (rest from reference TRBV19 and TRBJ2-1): DGGITQSPKYLFRKEGQNVTLSCEQNLNHDAMYWYRQDPGQGLRLIYYSQIVNDFQKGDIAEGYSVSREKKESFPLTVTSAQKNPTAFYLCASSPGLAGGIVNEQFFGPGTRLTVL.

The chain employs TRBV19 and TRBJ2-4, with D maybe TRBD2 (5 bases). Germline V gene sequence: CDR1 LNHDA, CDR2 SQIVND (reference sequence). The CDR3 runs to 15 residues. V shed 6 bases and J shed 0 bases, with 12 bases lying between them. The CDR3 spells CASRMRVGAKNIQYF. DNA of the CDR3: TGTGCCAGTAGAATGAGGGTGGGAGCCAAAAACATTCAGTACTTC.

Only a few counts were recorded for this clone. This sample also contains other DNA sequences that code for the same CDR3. In DNA form, the CDR3 reads TGTGCCAGCTCACCACTGGGTAGCTCCTACAATGAGCAGTTCTTC. This translates into CASSPLGSSYNEQFF. V and J are TRBV18 and TRBJ2-1; no firm D call. Trimming removed 1 base at V and 0 bases at J, with 7 bases between. The CDR3 is 15 residues long. CDR1 and CDR2 (germline): KGHSH, LQKENI.

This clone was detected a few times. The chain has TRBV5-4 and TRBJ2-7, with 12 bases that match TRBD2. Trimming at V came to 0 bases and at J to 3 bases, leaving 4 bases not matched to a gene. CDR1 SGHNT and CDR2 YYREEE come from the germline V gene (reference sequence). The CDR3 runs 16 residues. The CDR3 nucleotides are TGTGCCAGCAGCTTGGGACTAGCGGGAGATAACTACGAGCAGTACTTC. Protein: CASSLGLAGDNYEQYF.

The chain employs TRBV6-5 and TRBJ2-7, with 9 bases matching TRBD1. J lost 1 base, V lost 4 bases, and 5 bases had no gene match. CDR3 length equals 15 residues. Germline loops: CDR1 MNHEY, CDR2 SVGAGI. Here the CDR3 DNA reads TGTGCCAGCAGTTCGACAGGGGGAGGGTCCTACGAGCAGTACTTC. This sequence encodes CASSSTGGGSYEQYF.

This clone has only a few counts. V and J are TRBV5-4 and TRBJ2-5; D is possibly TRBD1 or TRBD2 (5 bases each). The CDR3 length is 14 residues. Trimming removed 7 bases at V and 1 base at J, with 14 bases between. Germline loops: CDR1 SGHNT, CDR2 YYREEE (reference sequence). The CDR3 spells CASSEGRTQETQYF. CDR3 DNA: TGTGCCAGCTCCGAGGGGCGGACCCAAGAGACCCAGTACTTC.

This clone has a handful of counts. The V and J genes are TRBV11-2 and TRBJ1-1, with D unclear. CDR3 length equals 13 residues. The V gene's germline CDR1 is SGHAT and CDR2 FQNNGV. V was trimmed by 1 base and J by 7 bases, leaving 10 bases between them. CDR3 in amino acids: CASSLGNFGEAFF. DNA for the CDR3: TGTGCCAGCAGCTTAGGGAACTTCGGTGAAGCTTTCTTT.

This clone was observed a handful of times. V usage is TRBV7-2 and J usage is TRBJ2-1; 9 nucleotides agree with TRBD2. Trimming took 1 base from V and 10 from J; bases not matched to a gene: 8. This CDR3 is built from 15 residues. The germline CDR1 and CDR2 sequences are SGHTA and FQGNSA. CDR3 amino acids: CASSLVVILAGEQFF. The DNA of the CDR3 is TGTGCCAGCAGCTTAGTTGTAATCCTAGCGGGAGAGCAGTTCTTC.

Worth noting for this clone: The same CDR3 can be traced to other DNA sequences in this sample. The CDR3 coding sequence is TGTGCCAGCAGCCGGCCGGGGTACGAGCAGTACTTC. This encodes CASSRPGYEQYF. The chain is built from TRBV7-2 and TRBJ2-7; weak D call: TRBD2 (5 bases). Germline-derived CDR1 and CDR2 are SGHTA and FQGNSA. CDR3 length: 12 amino acids. Trimming removed 5 bases at V and 4 bases at J, with 9 bases between.

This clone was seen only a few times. The CDR3 loop is CASSLFGGQNEQFF. CDR3 in DNA: TGTGCCAGCAGCTTATTTGGGGGGCAAAATGAGCAGTTCTTC. V and J are TRBV7-9 and TRBJ2-1; the D call may be TRBD1 or TRBD2 (6 bases each). CDR3 length equals 14 residues. The germline V and J ends were trimmed by 2 bases and 7 bases, with 12 bases remaining between them. CDR1 is SEHNR, CDR2 FQNEAQ, per germline (reference sequence).

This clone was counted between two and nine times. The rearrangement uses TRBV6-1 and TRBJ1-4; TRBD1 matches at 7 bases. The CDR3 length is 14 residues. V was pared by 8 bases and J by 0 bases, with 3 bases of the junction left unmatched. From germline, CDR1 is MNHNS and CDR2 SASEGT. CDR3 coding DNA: TGTGCCAGCCTGGGACAGCCAACTAATGAAAAACTGTTTTTT. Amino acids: CASLGQPTNEKLFF.

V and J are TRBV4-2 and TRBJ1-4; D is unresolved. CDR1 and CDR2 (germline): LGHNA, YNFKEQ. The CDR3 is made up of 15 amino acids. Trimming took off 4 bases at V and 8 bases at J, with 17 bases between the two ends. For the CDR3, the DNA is TGTGCCAGCAGCCCTCATGAGTCTTCCCAGGAAAAACTGTTTTTT. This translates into CASSPHESSQEKLFF.

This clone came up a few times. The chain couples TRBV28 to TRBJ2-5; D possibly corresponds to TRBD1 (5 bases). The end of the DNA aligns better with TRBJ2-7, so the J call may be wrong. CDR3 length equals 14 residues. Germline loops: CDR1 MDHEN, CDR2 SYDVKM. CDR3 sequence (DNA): TGTGCCAGCAGTACACAAGGGGATGCTGGCGAGCAGTACTTC. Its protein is CASSTQGDAGEQYF.

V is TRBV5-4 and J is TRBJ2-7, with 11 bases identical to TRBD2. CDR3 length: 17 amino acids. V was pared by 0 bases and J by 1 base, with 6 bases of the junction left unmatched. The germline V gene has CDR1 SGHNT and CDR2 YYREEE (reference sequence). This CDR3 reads CASSLGPGTSGSYEQYF. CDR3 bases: TGTGCCAGCAGCTTGGGGCCCGGGACTAGCGGTTCCTACGAGCAGTACTTC.

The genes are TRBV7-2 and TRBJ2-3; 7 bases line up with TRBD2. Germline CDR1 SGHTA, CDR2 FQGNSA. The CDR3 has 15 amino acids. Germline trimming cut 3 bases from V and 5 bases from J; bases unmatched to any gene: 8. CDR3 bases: TGTGCCAGCAGCTTCAAACTAGCGTCTGGAGATACGCAGTATTTT. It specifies CASSFKLASGDTQYF. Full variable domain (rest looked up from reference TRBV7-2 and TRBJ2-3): GAGVSQSPSNKVTEKGKDVELRCDPISGHTALYWYRQSLGQGLEFLIYFQGNSAPDKSGLPSDRFSAERTGGSVSTLTIQRTQQEDSAVYLCASSFKLASGDTQYFGPGTRLTVL.

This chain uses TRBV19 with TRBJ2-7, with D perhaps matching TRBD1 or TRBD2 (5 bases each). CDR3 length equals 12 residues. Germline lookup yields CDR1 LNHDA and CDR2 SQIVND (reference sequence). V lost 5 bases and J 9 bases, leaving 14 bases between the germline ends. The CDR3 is CASSPDGTVQYF. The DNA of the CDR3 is TGTGCCAGTAGTCCCGACGGGACCGTGCAGTACTTC.

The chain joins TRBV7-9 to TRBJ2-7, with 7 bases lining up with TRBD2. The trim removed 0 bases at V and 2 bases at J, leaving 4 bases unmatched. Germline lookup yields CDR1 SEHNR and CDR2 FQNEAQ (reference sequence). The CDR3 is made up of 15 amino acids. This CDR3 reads CASSLAAGLPYEQYF. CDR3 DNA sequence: TGTGCCAGCAGCTTAGCCGCGGGACTACCCTACGAGCAGTACTTC.

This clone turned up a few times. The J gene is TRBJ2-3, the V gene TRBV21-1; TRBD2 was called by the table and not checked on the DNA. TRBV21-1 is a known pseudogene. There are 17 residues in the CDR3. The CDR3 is CASVGLAGGRSTDTQYF. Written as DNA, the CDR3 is TGTGCCAGCGTGGGTCTAGCGGGAGGGAGAAGCACAGATACGCAGTATTTT.

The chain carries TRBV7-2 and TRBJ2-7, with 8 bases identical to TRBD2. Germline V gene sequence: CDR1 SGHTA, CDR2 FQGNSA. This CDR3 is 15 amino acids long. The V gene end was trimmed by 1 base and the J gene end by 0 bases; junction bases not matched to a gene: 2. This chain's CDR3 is CASSLGLASSYEQYF. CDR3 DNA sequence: TGTGCCAGCAGCTTAGGACTAGCGAGCTCCTACGAGCAGTACTTC.

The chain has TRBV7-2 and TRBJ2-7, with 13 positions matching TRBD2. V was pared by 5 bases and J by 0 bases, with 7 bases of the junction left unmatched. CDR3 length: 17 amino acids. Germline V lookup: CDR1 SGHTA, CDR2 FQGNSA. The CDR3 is CASSIATSGGSSYEQYF. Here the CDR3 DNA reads TGTGCCAGCAGCATTGCGACTAGCGGGGGGAGCTCCTACGAGCAGTACTTC.

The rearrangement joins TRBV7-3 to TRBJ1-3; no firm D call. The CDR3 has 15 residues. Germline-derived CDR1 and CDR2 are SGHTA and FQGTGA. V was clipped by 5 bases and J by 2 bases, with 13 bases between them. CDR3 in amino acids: CASSGSAGTGNTIYF. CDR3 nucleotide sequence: TGTGCCAGCAGCGGGTCGGCGGGAACTGGAAACACCATATATTTT.

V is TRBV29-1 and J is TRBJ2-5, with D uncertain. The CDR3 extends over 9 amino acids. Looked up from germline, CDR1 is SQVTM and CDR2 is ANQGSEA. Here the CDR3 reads CAIEETQYF. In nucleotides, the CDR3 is TGCGCGATCGAGGAGACCCAGTACTTC.